The 7 T cell receptor beta chains below were found in one sample sequenced in a study of post-analysis software for immune sequencing data. Study-wide points: Four or five TRBV segments, TRBV5-6, TRBV5-1 and TRBV20-1 among them, were found more frequent in patients than controls.

Researchers reported that TCR beta cDNA libraries carried unique molecular identifiers. TCRdb re-analysed the PCR reads in MiXCR, keeping a single row per CDR3 protein. The table includes some 500,000 distinct CDR3 sequences, around 40% detected once. No antigen is known for these receptors. Input material: blood. These receptors were obtained from a girl aged 5-17 years with multiple sclerosis.

The chain joins TRBV3-1 to TRBJ2-7; 9 positions match TRBD2. Germline V gene sequence: CDR1 LGHDT, CDR2 YNNKEL (reference sequence). CDR3 size: 15 residues. The V and J ends lost 3 bases and 4 bases, in that order; junction bases with no gene match: 7. DNA of the CDR3: TGTGCCAGCAGCCACCCTGGCGGGAGGGTGTACGAGCAGTACTTC. Its translation: CASSHPGGRVYEQYF.

CDR3 sequence reads: CASSPHFSAYNEQFF. The CDR3 DNA reads TGCGCCAGCAGCCCCCATTTCTCGGCCTACAATGAGCAGTTCTTC. The chain is built from TRBV5-1 and TRBJ2-1; D call uncertain. Trimming stripped 4 bases from V and 2 bases from J, with 13 bases between. CDR1 is SGHRS, CDR2 YFSETQ, per germline. CDR3 size: 15 residues.

The V gene is TRBV20-1, the J gene TRBJ1-1; D unresolved. Trimming took off 5 bases at V and 2 bases at J, with 12 bases between the two ends. The CDR3 contains 13 residues. CDR1 is DFQATT, CDR2 SNEGSKA, per germline (reference sequence). CDR3 coding DNA: TGCAGTGCTGGAGGACGGTATAACACTGAAGCTTTCTTT. It encodes CSAGGRYNTEAFF.

The V call is TRBV5-4, the J call TRBJ2-3, with TRBD2 matching over 8 bases. Per the germline V gene, CDR1 is SGHNT and CDR2 is YYREEE (reference sequence). This CDR3 contains 15 residues. Losses at the gene ends were 4 bases for V and 0 bases for J; bases not matched to a gene: 4. The CDR3 spells CASSQKRGSTDTQYF. The CDR3 nucleotides read TGTGCCAGCAGCCAGAAGCGGGGGAGCACAGATACGCAGTATTTT.

This clonotype was recorded a few times. The rearrangement uses TRBV12-3 or TRBV12-4 and TRBJ1-5, with 10 bases identical to TRBD1. The CDR3 runs 16 residues. J was trimmed by 6 bases and V by 5 bases; bases with no gene match: 10. The CDR3 DNA reads as TGTGCCAGCAGTCCGAGAGCCGGGACAGGGGTTCAGCCCCAGCATTTT. Translated: CASSPRAGTGVQPQHF.

V gene TRBV12-3 or TRBV12-4 combines with J gene TRBJ1-2; D unresolved. The V and J ends lost 7 bases and 5 bases respectively, with 17 bases between them. The CDR3 is made up of 14 amino acids. The DNA for the CDR3 is TGTGCCAGCACCAACATAGGATCGGGATATGGCTACACCTTC. Amino acids: CASTNIGSGYGYTF.

The genes are TRBV6-1 and TRBJ2-5, with TRBD1 matching over 11 bases. Germline lookup yields CDR1 MNHNS and CDR2 SASEGT. The CDR3 is 15 residues long. With V trimmed by 5 bases and J by 6 bases, 8 bases remained unmatched. The CDR3 sequence is CASSFRTGGWKTQYF. The CDR3 DNA sequence: TGTGCCAGCAGTTTTAGGACAGGGGGCTGGAAGACCCAGTACTTC.